These 31 T cell receptor beta chains share one sample of origin, sequenced in a study of T cell responses to AZD1222 COVID-19 vaccine. The table came from immunoSEQ multiplex PCR; TCRdb's copy has only in-frame clones and leaves some out. The sample includes fewer than 85,000 clones, about 90% of them seen just once. Sequenced material: peripheral blood, taken on day 0 of MenACWY control vaccination. The receptors here all came from an adult in good health.

The chain links TRBV10-2 to TRBJ2-7; TRBD2 agrees at 10 bases. Looked up from germline, CDR1 is WSHSY and CDR2 is SAAADI. There are 15 residues in the CDR3. J gave up 1 base and V 3 bases, and 3 bases lay outside the gene matches. CDR3 in DNA: TGCGCCAGCAGTGAATTGGGACTAGCGTCCTACGAGCAGTACTTC. Protein: CASSELGLASYEQYF.

The chain recombines TRBV27 with TRBJ2-1, with D possibly being TRBD1 (6 bases). CDR3 length equals 13 residues. Trimming shortened V by 6 bases and J by 5 bases, and 11 bases separated the two germline ends. CDR1 is MNHEY and CDR2 is SMNVEV in the germline V gene (reference sequence). CDR3 loop: CASREQGNNEQFF. In nucleotides, the CDR3 is TGTGCCAGCAGAGAACAGGGAAACAATGAGCAGTTCTTC.

The rearrangement joins TRBV6-2 or TRBV6-3 to TRBJ2-1; D unresolved. The CDR3 consists of 11 residues. Germline loops: CDR1 MNHEY, CDR2 SVGEGT. V was trimmed by 6 bases and J by 6 bases, leaving 6 bases between them. The CDR3 loop is CASSQINEQFF. The CDR3, as DNA: TGTGCCAGCAGCCAAATCAATGAGCAGTTCTTC.

The V call is TRBV3-1 (or the pseudogene TRBV3-2), the J call TRBJ1-2; perhaps TRBD1 as D (5 bases). This CDR3 is built from 15 residues. Per germline, CDR1 LGHDT and CDR2 YNNKEL (reference sequence). Trimming pared 1 base from V and 8 bases from J, leaving 17 bases between. CDR3 amino acids: CASSQVSGSASGYTF. CDR3 DNA sequence: TGTGCCAGCAGCCAAGTTTCAGGGAGCGCGTCCGGCTACACCTTC.

The chain links TRBV11-2 to TRBJ1-1; 7 bases agree with TRBD1. V was pared by 5 bases and J by 3 bases, with 9 bases of the junction left unmatched. The CDR3 is 15 amino acids. In germline, CDR1 is SGHAT, CDR2 FQNNGV. The CDR3 reads CASSPYRDSYTEAFF. As DNA, the CDR3 is TGTGCCAGCAGCCCCTACCGGGACAGTTACACTGAAGCTTTCTTT. Full variable domain (missing parts from reference TRBV11-2 and TRBJ1-1): EAGVAQSPRYKIIEKRQSVAFWCNPISGHATLYWYQQILGQGPKLLIQFQNNGVVDDSQLPKDRFSAERLKGVDSTLKIQPAKLEDSAVYLCASSPYRDSYTEAFFGQGTRLTVV.

The rearrangement links TRBV11-3 to TRBJ2-7, with D possibly being TRBD1 (6 bases). CDR1 is SGHNT, CDR2 YENEEA, per germline. V was cut by 4 bases and J by 4 bases, with 11 bases left in between. This CDR3 spans 13 amino acids. DNA for the CDR3: TGTGCCAGCAGCTCGGAACAGGGTTACGAGCAGTACTTC. The encoded protein is CASSSEQGYEQYF.

The chain combines TRBV6-2 or TRBV6-3 with TRBJ2-7; the match to TRBD1 covers 10 bases. Per germline, CDR1 MNHEY and CDR2 SVGEGT. CDR3 length: 17 residues. V was clipped by 0 bases and J by 2 bases; unmatched bases: 7. The CDR3 DNA sequence: TGTGCCAGCAGTTACTCCACGGGACAGGGGACACCCTACGAGCAGTACTTC. This sequence encodes CASSYSTGQGTPYEQYF.

The rearrangement links TRBV11-3 to TRBJ2-1; 9 nucleotides align to TRBD2. Germline assignment: CDR1 SGHNT and CDR2 YENEEA. After removal of 1 base from V and 4 bases from J, the junction contained 2 bases not matched to a gene. The CDR3 is made up of 15 amino acids. The CDR3 region is CASSLVAGGYNEQFF. Written as DNA, the CDR3 is TGTGCCAGCAGCTTAGTGGCGGGGGGGTACAATGAGCAGTTCTTC.

V and J are TRBV18 and TRBJ2-3; D is ambiguous. V lost 4 bases and J lost 4, with 12 bases in between. CDR1 is KGHSH and CDR2 is LQKENI in the germline V gene. The CDR3 has 14 amino acids. The CDR3 region is CASSLFRTPDTQYF. The CDR3 DNA sequence: TGTGCCAGCTCACTATTCCGAACCCCAGATACGCAGTATTTT.

The rearrangement joins TRBV5-1 to TRBJ2-5; D might be TRBD1 (6 bases). CDR3 length equals 16 residues. V gave up 2 bases and J gave up 2 bases, with 16 bases separating them. CDR1 and CDR2 from the germline V gene are SGHRS and YFSETQ. For the CDR3, the DNA is TGCGCCAGCAGCTTTACAGGGATTAGAGATCAAGAGACCCAGTACTTC. It codes for CASSFTGIRDQETQYF. Combining the CDR3 with reference TRBV5-1 and TRBJ2-5 gives the whole variable domain KAGVTQTPRYLIKTRGQQVTLSCSPISGHRSVSWYQQTPGQGLQFLFEYFSETQRNKGNFPGRFSGRQFSNSRSEMNVSTLELGDSALYLCASSFTGIRDQETQYFGPGTRLLVL.

In its sample, this clone was seen a few times. The genes are TRBV29-1 and TRBJ2-3; possible D gene TRBD1, 6 bases. The CDR3 runs 13 residues. CDR1 and CDR2 from the germline V gene are SQVTM and ANQGSEA. Trimming cost V 6 bases and J 1 base, with 11 bases left between them. The CDR3 DNA reads TGCAGCGTCCGGGACAAGCGCACAGATACGCAGTATTTT. Amino acid sequence: CSVRDKRTDTQYF.

CDR3 sequence: CSVASGTVGSEQFF. The CDR3 DNA follows: TGCAGCGTAGCCTCCGGGACAGTGGGAAGTGAGCAGTTCTTC. The chain carries TRBV29-1 and TRBJ2-1, with 7 bases that match TRBD1. CDR3 length: 14 amino acids. Unmatched junction bases numbered 14, after V lost 6 bases and J lost 9 bases. CDR1 is SQVTM and CDR2 is ANQGSEA in the germline V gene.

The V and J genes are TRBV15 and TRBJ1-6; D remains ambiguous. The CDR3 is 15 amino acids. Trimming shortened V by 2 bases and J by 8 bases, and 13 bases separated the two germline ends. Germline V CDR1 and CDR2: LNHNV, YYDKDF (reference sequence). The CDR3 DNA sequence: TGTGCCACCAGCAGAACAGCGTCGGCGGATTCACCCCTCCACTTT. This sequence encodes CATSRTASADSPLHF.

CDR3 sequence reads: CSVGQGADEKLFF. The CDR3 DNA is TGCAGCGTGGGACAGGGGGCTGATGAAAAACTGTTTTTT. J is TRBJ1-4 and V is TRBV29-1, with 12 bases identical to TRBD1. The V and J ends lost 6 bases and 6 bases, in that order; junction bases with no gene match: 2. The CDR3 has 13 amino acids. Germline assignment: CDR1 SQVTM and CDR2 ANQGSEA.

The chain has TRBV29-1 and TRBJ1-1, with a tentative D call TRBD1 (5 bases). Germline-derived CDR1 and CDR2 are SQVTM and ANQGSEA. V lost 5 bases, J lost 10 bases, and 11 bases lay in between. The CDR3 is 10 residues long. DNA for the CDR3: TGCAGCGTTTGGGGGGGAAGAGCTTTCTTT. Its translation: CSVWGGRAFF.

In this sample, this clone turned up a few times. V usage is TRBV7-2 and J usage is TRBJ2-1; 10 bases map to TRBD2. J was trimmed by 3 bases and V by 5 bases; bases with no gene match: 7. CDR3 length equals 16 residues. Germline CDR1 SGHTA, CDR2 FQGNSA. This CDR3 is CASSAELAGYYNEQFF. The CDR3, as DNA: TGTGCCAGCAGCGCGGAACTAGCGGGATACTACAATGAGCAGTTCTTC.

This clone was seen only a few times. This rearrangement joins TRBV29-1 to TRBJ2-1; 11 bases line up with TRBD1. This CDR3 has 15 amino acids. Per the germline V gene, CDR1 is SQVTM and CDR2 is ANQGSEA. J gave up 5 bases and V 3 bases, and 6 bases lay outside the gene matches. In DNA form, the CDR3 reads TGCAGCGTTGAGGGGGACAGGGGGTTCGACAATGAGCAGTTCTTC. Translating gives CSVEGDRGFDNEQFF.

The chain couples TRBV5-1 to TRBJ2-5; 7 bases fit TRBD2. This CDR3 is 14 amino acids long. In germline, CDR1 is SGHRS, CDR2 YFSETQ. V trimming: 2 bases; J trimming: 1 base; junction bases outside the gene matches: 2. The CDR3 DNA sequence: TGCGCCAGCAGCTTCGGGACTACCCAAGAGACCCAGTACTTC. Amino acids: CASSFGTTQETQYF.

The chain links TRBV7-9 to TRBJ2-3; a possible D gene is TRBD1 (5 bases). The CDR3 is made up of 13 amino acids. Germline lookup yields CDR1 SEHNR and CDR2 FQNEAQ (reference sequence). With 5 bases removed from V and 10 bases from J, the gap between germline ends came to 16 bases. The CDR3 DNA reads TGTGCCAGCAGCGAGCCTAGGACACAGGCGCAGTATTTT. Protein: CASSEPRTQAQYF.

The V call is TRBV5-5, the J call TRBJ2-1, with 12 nucleotides matching TRBD1. Per germline, CDR1 SGHKS and CDR2 YYEKEE (reference sequence). The CDR3 contains 15 residues. Germline trimming cut 5 bases from V and 7 bases from J; bases unmatched to any gene: 7. CDR3 DNA sequence: TGTGCCAGCAGTTTCCCGGGACAGGGGGCGAATGAGCAGTTCTTC. Encoded protein: CASSFPGQGANEQFF.

The J gene is TRBJ1-2, the V gene TRBV19, with 8 bases lining up with TRBD1. From germline, CDR1 is LNHDA and CDR2 SQIVND (reference sequence). This CDR3 comprises 15 residues. Trimming cost V 5 bases and J 4 bases; bases outside gene matches: 9. DNA of the CDR3: TGTGCCAGTAGTGCCGGAACAGGGGGAGGCTATGGCTACACCTTC. This codes for CASSAGTGGGYGYTF.

J is TRBJ2-3 and V is TRBV9; no clear D gene. Germline CDR1 is SGDLS and CDR2 is YYNGEE. The CDR3 contains 12 residues. With 0 bases removed from V and 4 bases from J, the gap between germline ends came to 3 bases. The CDR3: CASSVVADTQYF. The CDR3 bases are TGTGCCAGCAGCGTAGTTGCAGATACGCAGTATTTT.

V is TRBV9 and J is TRBJ1-5; D is uncertain. CDR1 is SGDLS and CDR2 is YYNGEE in the germline V gene. V lost 0 bases, J lost 7 bases, and 14 bases lay in between. The CDR3 sequence is 15 residues long. CDR3 bases: TGTGCCAGCAGCGTAGACGGCACTATGCGGCAGCCCCAGCATTTT. Its protein is CASSVDGTMRQPQHF. The full variable domain, with the rest looked up from reference TRBV9 and TRBJ1-5, is DSGVTQTPKHLITATGQRVTLRCSPRSGDLSVYWYQQSLDQGLQFLIQYYNGEERAKGNILERFSAQQFPDLHSELNLSSLELGDSALYFCASSVDGTMRQPQHFGDGTRLSIL.

V gene TRBV4-3 combines with J gene TRBJ2-3, with 8 bases fitting TRBD2. Germline V gene lookup returns CDR1 LGHNA and CDR2 YSLEER. After removal of 0 bases from V and 8 bases from J, the junction contained 7 bases not matched to a gene. CDR3 length: 15 residues. CDR3 in amino acids: CASSQDSGRASTQYF. The CDR3 region has the DNA TGCGCCAGCAGCCAAGATTCCGGGAGGGCCTCTACGCAGTATTTT.

The chain combines TRBV7-6 with TRBJ2-2; tentative D call: TRBD2 (5 bases). The CDR3 length is 13 residues. The V and J ends lost 1 base and 9 bases respectively, with 9 bases between them. Germline V gives CDR1 SGHVS, CDR2 FNYEAQ. This chain's CDR3 is CASSLVGGWELFF. The CDR3 nucleotides are TGTGCCAGCAGCTTAGTTGGAGGCTGGGAGCTGTTTTTT.

The rearrangement uses TRBV18 and TRBJ1-1, with D unresolved. The V and J ends lost 2 bases and 0 bases respectively, with 10 bases between them. The CDR3 is 15 residues long. Looked up from germline, CDR1 is KGHSH and CDR2 is LQKENI. CDR3 sequence: CASSPRSDMNTEAFF. DNA for the CDR3: TGTGCCAGCTCACCAAGATCCGACATGAACACTGAAGCTTTCTTT. Full variable domain (missing parts from reference TRBV18 and TRBJ1-1): NAGVMQNPRHLVRRRGQEARLRCSPMKGHSHVYWYRQLPEEGLKFMVYLQKENIIDESGMPKERFSAEFPKEGPSILRIQQVVRGDSAAYFCASSPRSDMNTEAFFGQGTRLTVV.

V gene TRBV5-1 combines with J gene TRBJ2-2, with TRBD1 as a possible D gene (5 bases). Per germline, CDR1 SGHRS and CDR2 YFSETQ. CDR3 length: 14 residues. The V and J ends lost 4 bases and 4 bases respectively, with 11 bases between them. For the CDR3, the DNA is TGCGCCAGCAGCACAGGCCAGCTCACCGGGGAGCTGTTTTTT. Translation: CASSTGQLTGELFF.

The chain recombines TRBV9 with TRBJ1-1; possible D gene TRBD1, 5 bases. Trimming cost V 4 bases and J 0 bases, with 10 bases left between them. The CDR3 extends over 14 amino acids. The germline V gene has CDR1 SGDLS and CDR2 YYNGEE. The DNA of the CDR3 is TGTGCCAGCAGCCCCACAGGCATGAACACTGAAGCTTTCTTT. Its translation is CASSPTGMNTEAFF.

The rearrangement links TRBV7-7 to TRBJ2-1; D gene unclear. This CDR3 is built from 17 residues. CDR1 and CDR2 (germline): SSHAT, FNYEAQ (reference sequence). V was pared by 5 bases and J by 2 bases, with 19 bases between. The CDR3 protein is CASSPRVGYGTYNEQFF. In DNA form, the CDR3 reads TGTGCCAGCAGCCCCCGGGTGGGGTATGGGACCTACAATGAGCAGTTCTTC.

The V call is TRBV18, the J call TRBJ1-6; TRBD1 might be the D (5 bases). CDR3 length: 18 amino acids. V lost 3 bases, J lost 2 bases, and 17 bases lay in between. CDR1 and CDR2 (germline): KGHSH, LQKENI. The CDR3 coding sequence is TGTGCCAGCTCACCGGTGGAAGCCGGGGGGACCTATAATTCACCCCTCCACTTT. It codes for CASSPVEAGGTYNSPLHF.

The rearrangement joins TRBV10-1 to TRBJ2-1; 11 bases agree with TRBD2. V lost 6 bases and J lost 2; bases outside the gene matches: 15. This CDR3 contains 19 residues. CDR1 is WNHNN and CDR2 is SYGVQD in the germline V gene (reference sequence). Here the CDR3 DNA reads TGCGCCAGCAGAGGCGGGACTAGCGGTTTCAGAGAGGCCTACAATGAGCAGTTCTTC. Translating it yields CASRGGTSGFREAYNEQFF.